The entry that follows covers one T cell receptor beta chain sequence. The antigen is undetermined. Vbeta (60) and Jbeta (13) primers were used in the PCR. Sequencing used immunoSEQ multiplex PCR; TCRdb keeps in-frame clones, though not all of them. The table records 95,000 to 150,000 clones, about 16% of them present only once. The data were obtained in a study of cytomegalovirus exposure and HLA in healthy donors. At the level of the study: An earlier analysis identified 120 million or so unique TCR beta sequences in about 179 million T cells.

This CDR3 spans 13 amino acids. Germline V CDR1 and CDR2: MRHNA, SNTAGT. The V and J ends lost 4 bases and 1 base respectively, with 7 bases between them. Whole-study findings and limits: The analysis excluded some indistinguishable V segments, including TRBV6-2 and TRBV6-3.

The clonotype was recovered from a woman under 30 in good health and CMV-seronegative. Sequenced: PBMCs. The chain is built from TRBV6-4 and TRBJ1-1; unclear D gene. The CDR3 DNA reads TGTGCCAGCAGTGTGGGCGAGAACACTGAAGCTTTCTTT. Translating it yields CASSVGENTEAFF.